This T cell receptor (beta chain) emerged from a study of identical twins. Findings and limits, study-wide: Invariant MAIT and iNKT cells could partly confound zero-insertion analyses.

TCRdb reanalysed the 5' RACE reads using MiXCR and keeps one entry per CDR3 protein. The sample has 420,000 or so distinct CDR3 sequences; 18% are singletons. The CDR3 is 20 residues long. Looked up from germline, CDR1 is MNHEY and CDR2 is SVGEGT. The V and J ends lost 0 bases and 0 bases, in that order; junction bases with no gene match: 9. Regarding this clonotype: The antigen remains unidentified.

The chain is built from TRBV6-2 or TRBV6-3 and TRBJ2-6; 9 bases fit TRBD1. Sequenced material: naive T cells sorted from blood. The TCR originated in a man aged 50-60 years in good health. CDR3 residues: CASSYSRRDRVYSGANVLTF. DNA of the CDR3: TGTGCCAGCAGTTACTCGAGAAGGGACAGGGTGTACTCTGGGGCCAACGTCCTGACTTTC.